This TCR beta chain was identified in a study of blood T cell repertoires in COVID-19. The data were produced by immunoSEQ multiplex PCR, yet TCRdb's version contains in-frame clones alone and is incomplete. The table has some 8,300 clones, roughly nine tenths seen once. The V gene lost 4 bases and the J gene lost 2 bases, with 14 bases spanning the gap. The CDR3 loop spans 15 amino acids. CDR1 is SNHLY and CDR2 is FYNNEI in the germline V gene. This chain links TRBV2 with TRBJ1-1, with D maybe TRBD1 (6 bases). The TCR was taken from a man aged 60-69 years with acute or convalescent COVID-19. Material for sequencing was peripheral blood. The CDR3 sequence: CASSVQQGSNTEAFF. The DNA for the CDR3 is TGTGCCAGCAGTGTCCAACAGGGATCAAACACTGAAGCTTTCTTT.